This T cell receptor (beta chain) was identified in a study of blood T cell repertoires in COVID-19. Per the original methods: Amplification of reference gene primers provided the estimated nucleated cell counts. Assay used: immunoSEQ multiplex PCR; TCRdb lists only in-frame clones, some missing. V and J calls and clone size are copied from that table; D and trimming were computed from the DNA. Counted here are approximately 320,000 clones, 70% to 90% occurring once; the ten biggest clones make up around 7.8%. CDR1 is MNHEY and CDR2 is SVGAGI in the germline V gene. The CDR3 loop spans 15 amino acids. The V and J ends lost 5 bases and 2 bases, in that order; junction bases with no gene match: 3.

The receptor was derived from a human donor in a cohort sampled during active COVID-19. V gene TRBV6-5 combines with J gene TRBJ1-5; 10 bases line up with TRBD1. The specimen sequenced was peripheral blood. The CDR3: CASSPGTGGNQPQHF. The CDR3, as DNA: TGTGCCAGCAGTCCCGGGACAGGGGGCAATCAGCCCCAGCATTTT.